The sequence of this TCR beta chain was determined in a study of Ad26.COV2.S vaccination and SARS-CoV-2 variants. Study overall: Donor was in the COV1001 Ad26.COV2.S trial arm. Doses of Ad26.COV2.S were injected into muscle once or twice, 56 days apart.

Data came from immunoSEQ multiplex PCR; TCRdb stores just in-frame clones and leaves some out. This table has roughly 500,000 clones, roughly 87% appearing once. Whole-study findings and limits: An underestimation of total T cell responses may have resulted from the TCR breadth and depth analyses.

Treatment of the sample: about 20 received Ad26.COV2.S at low or high dose, single or two shots; about five received placebo; per-sample allocation not given. Material that was analyzed had been drawn on day 63 after the first vaccine or placebo injection. On this clone itself: Its antigen is undetermined.

CDR3 length: 14 amino acids. Germline V gene sequence: CDR1 MNHEY, CDR2 SVGAGI. V lost 6 bases and J lost 8, with 19 bases in between. The source material was peripheral blood, sampled in a trial of Ad26.COV2.S vaccine versus placebo. This chain links TRBV6-5 with TRBJ1-1, with D perhaps matching TRBD1 (5 bases). The receptor was isolated from a person between 18 and 60 years old who received the Ad26.COV2.S COVID-19 vaccine or a placebo. The CDR3 sequence is CASSRLKSGAEAFF. The CDR3 DNA reads as TGTGCCAGCAGCCGACTAAAATCCGGGGCAGAAGCTTTCTTT.